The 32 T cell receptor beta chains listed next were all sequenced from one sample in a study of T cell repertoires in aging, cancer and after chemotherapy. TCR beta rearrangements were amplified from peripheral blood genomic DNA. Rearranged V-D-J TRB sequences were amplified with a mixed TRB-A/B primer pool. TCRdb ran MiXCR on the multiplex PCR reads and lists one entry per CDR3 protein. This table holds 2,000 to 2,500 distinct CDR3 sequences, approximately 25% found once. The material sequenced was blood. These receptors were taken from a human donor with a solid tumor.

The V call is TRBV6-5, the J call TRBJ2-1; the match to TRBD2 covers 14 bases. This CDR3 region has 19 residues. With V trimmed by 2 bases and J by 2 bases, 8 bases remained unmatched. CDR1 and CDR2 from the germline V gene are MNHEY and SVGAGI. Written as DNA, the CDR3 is TGTGCCAGCAGTTACAAACTTTTGACTAGCGGGGGGGCCTACAATGAGCAGTTCTTC. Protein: CASSYKLLTSGGAYNEQFF.

CDR3 protein: CASSTRSPNTEAFF. As DNA, the CDR3 is TGTGCCAGCAGCACACGCTCACCGAACACTGAAGCTTTCTTT. This chain uses TRBV11-2 with TRBJ1-1; D gene unclear. The germline V gene has CDR1 SGHAT and CDR2 FQNNGV. V lost 5 bases to trimming and J lost 1 base, with 11 bases between them. There are 14 residues in the CDR3.

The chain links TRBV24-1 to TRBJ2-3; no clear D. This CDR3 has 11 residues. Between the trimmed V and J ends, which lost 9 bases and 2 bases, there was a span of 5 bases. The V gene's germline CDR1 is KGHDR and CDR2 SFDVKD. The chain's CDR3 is CATEYTDTQYF. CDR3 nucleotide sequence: TGTGCCACCGAGTACACAGATACGCAGTATTTT.

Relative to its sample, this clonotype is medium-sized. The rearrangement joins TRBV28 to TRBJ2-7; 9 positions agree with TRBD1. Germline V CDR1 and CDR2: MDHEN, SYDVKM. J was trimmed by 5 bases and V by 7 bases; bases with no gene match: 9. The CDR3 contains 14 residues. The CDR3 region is CASNGGQGRNEQYF. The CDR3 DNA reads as TGTGCCAGCAATGGGGGACAGGGAAGGAACGAGCAGTACTTC.

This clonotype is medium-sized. The chain's CDR3 is CASSFGATGGVYGYTF. The CDR3 nucleotides are TGTGCCAGCAGCTTCGGCGCGACAGGGGGAGTCTATGGCTACACCTTC. The rearrangement uses TRBV7-9 and TRBJ1-2, with TRBD1 matching 9 bases. CDR1 is SEHNR, CDR2 FQNEAQ, per germline (reference sequence). The length of the CDR3 is 16 residues. The J segment lost 4 bases and the V segment lost 3 bases, leaving 9 bases of the junction unmatched.

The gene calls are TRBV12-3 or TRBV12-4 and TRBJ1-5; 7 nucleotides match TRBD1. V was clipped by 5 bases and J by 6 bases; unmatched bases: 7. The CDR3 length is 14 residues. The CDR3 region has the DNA TGTGCCAGCAGTCTCGACAGGGAACGTCAGCCCCAGCATTTT. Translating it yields CASSLDRERQPQHF.

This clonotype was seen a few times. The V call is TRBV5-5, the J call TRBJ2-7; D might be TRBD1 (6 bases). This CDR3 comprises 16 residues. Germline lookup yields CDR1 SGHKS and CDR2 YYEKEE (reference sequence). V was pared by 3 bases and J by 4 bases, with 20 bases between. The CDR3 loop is CASSSEQGPGAYEQYF. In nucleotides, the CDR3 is TGTGCCAGCAGCTCAGAACAGGGTCCCGGGGCGTACGAGCAGTACTTC.

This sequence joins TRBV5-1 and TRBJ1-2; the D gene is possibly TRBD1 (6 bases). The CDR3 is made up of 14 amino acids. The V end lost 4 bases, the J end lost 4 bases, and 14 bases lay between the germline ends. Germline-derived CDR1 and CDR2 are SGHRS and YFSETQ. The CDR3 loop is CASSRDNSVYGYTF. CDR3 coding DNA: TGCGCCAGCAGCCGGGACAACTCCGTCTATGGCTACACCTTC.

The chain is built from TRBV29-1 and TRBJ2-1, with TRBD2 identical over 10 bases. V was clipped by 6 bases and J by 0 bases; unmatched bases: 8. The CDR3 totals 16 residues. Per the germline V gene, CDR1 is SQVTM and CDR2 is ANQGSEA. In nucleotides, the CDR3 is TGCAGCGTCCGAACTAGCGGGGACTACTCCTACAATGAGCAGTTCTTC. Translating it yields CSVRTSGDYSYNEQFF.

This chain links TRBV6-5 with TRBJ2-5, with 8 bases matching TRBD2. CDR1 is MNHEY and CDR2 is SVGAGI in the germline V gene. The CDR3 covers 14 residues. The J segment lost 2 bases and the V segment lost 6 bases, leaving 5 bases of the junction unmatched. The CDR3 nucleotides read TGTGCCAGCAGGATTAGCGGGGCGCAAGAGACCCAGTACTTC. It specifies CASRISGAQETQYF.

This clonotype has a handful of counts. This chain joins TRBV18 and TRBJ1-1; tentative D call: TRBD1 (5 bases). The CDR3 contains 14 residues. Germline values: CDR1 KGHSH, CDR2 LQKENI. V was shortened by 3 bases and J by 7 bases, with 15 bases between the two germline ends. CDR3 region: CASSPRQPGVEAFF. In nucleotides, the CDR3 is TGTGCCAGCTCACCCCGGCAGCCGGGGGTTGAAGCTTTCTTT.

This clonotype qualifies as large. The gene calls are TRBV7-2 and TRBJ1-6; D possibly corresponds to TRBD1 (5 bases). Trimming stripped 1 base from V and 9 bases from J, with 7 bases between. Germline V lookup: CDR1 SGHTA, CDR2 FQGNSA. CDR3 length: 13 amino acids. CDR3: CASSLVGVSPLHF. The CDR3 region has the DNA TGTGCCAGCAGCTTAGTAGGGGTTTCACCCCTCCACTTT.

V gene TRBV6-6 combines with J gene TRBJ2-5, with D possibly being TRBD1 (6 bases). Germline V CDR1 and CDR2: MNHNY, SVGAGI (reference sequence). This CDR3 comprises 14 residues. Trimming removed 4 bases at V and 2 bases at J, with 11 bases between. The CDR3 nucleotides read TGTGCCAGCAGTTCCGGCAGGGGTCAAGAGACCCAGTACTTC. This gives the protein CASSSGRGQETQYF.

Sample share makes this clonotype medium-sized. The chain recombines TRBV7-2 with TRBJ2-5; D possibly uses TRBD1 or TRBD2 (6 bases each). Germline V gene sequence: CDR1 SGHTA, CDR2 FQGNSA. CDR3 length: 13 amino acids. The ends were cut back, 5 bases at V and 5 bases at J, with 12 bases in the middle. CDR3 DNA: TGTGCCAGCAGCCCCGGAGGGGGTGAGACCCAGTACTTC. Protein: CASSPGGGETQYF.

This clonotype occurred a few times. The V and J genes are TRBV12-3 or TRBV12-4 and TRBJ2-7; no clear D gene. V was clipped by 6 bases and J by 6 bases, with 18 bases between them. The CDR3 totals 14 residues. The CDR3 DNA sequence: TGTGCCAGCAGGCGGCTAGGTCCTTTGGGCGAGCAGTACTTC. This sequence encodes CASRRLGPLGEQYF.

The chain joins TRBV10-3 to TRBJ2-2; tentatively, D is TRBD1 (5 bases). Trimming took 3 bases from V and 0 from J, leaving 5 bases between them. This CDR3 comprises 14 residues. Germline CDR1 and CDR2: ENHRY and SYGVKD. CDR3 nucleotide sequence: TGTGCCATCAGTGAACAGGCGAACACCGGGGAGCTGTTTTTT. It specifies CAISEQANTGELFF.

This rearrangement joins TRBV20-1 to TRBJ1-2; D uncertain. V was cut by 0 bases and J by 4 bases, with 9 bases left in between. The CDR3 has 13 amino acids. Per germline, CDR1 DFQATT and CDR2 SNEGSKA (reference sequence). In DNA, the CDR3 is TGCAGTGCTAGAGATAACAAGGGCTATGGCTACACCTTC. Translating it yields CSARDNKGYGYTF.

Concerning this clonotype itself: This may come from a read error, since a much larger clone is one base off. In DNA, the CDR3 is TGTGCCAGTAGTATAGTATCTGGCAGGGGGCTATTATCACCCTTCCACTTT. Its translation: CASSIVSGRGLLSPFHF. The J gene is TRBJ1-6, the V gene TRBV19; 8 bases line up with TRBD1. Germline CDR1 is LNHDA and CDR2 is SQIVND (reference sequence). This CDR3 contains 17 residues.

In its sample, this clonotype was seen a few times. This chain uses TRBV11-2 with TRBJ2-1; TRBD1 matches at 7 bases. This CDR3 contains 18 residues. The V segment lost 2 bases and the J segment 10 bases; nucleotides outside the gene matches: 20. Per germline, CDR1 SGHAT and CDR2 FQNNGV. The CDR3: CASSLFTSTTGKSREQFF. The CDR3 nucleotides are TGTGCCAGCAGCTTATTCACGTCCACGACAGGGAAGAGTCGGGAGCAGTTCTTC.

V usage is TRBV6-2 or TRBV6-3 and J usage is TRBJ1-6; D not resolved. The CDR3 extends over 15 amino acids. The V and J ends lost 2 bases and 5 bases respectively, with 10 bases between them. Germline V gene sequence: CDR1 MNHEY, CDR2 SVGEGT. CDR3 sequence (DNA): TGTGCCAGCAGTTACGCGGACGGCGATAATTCACCCCTCCACTTT. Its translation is CASSYADGDNSPLHF.

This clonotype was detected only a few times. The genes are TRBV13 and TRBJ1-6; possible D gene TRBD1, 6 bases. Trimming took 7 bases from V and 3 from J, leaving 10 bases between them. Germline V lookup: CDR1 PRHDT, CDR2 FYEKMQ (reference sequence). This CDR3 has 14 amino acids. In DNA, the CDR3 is TGTGCCAGCAACACAGGGAGCTATAATTCACCCCTCCACTTT. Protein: CASNTGSYNSPLHF. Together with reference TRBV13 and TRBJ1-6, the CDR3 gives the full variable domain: AAGVIQSPRHLIKEKRETATLKCYPIPRHDTVYWYQQGPGQDPQFLISFYEKMQSDKGSIPDRFSAQQFSDYHSELNMSSLELGDSALYFCASNTGSYNSPLHFGNGTRLTVT.

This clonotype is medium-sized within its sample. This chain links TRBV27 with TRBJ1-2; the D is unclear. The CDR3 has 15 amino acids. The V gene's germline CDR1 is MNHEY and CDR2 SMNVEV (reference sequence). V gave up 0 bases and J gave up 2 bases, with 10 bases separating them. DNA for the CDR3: TGTGCCAGCAGTTTATCCATCGCCGGAAACTATGGCTACACCTTC. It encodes CASSLSIAGNYGYTF.

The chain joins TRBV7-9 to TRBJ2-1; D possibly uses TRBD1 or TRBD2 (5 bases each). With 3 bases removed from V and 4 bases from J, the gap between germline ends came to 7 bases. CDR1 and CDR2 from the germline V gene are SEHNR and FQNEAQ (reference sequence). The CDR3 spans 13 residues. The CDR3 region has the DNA TGTGCCAGCAGCTTCGGGGCATACAATGAGCAGTTCTTC. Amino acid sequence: CASSFGAYNEQFF.

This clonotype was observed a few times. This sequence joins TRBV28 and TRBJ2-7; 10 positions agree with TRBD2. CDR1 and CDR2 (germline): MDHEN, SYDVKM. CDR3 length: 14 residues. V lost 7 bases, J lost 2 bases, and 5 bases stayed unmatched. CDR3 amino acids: CASTTSGATYEQYF. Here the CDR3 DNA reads TGTGCCAGCACTACTAGCGGGGCCACCTACGAGCAGTACTTC.

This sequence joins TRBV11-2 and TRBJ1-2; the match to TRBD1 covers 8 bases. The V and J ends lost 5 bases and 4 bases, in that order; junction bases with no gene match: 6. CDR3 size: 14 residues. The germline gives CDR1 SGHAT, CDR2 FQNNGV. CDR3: CASSPVGQGYGYTF. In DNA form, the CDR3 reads TGTGCCAGCAGCCCGGTAGGACAGGGCTATGGCTACACCTTC.

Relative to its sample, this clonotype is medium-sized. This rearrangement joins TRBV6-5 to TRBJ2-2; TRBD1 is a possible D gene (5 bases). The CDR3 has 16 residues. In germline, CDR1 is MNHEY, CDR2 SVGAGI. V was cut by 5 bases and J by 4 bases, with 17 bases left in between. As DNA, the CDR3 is TGTGCCAGCAGTGACGAAAAGGGGTTGGGCACCGGGGAGCTGTTTTTT. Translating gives CASSDEKGLGTGELFF.

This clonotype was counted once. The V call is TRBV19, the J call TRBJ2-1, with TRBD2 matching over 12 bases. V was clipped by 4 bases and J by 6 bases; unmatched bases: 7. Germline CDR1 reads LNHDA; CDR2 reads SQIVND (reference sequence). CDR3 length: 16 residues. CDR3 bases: TGTGCCAGTAGTAGTCTAGCGGGGGGGCCTGGCAATGAGCAGTTCTTC. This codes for CASSSLAGGPGNEQFF.

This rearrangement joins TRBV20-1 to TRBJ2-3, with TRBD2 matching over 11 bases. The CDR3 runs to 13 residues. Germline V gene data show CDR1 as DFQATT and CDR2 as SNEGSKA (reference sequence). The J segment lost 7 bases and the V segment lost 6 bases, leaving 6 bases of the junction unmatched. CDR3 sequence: CSAGLAGGNTQYF. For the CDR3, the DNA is TGCAGTGCGGGGCTAGCGGGGGGAAATACGCAGTATTTT.

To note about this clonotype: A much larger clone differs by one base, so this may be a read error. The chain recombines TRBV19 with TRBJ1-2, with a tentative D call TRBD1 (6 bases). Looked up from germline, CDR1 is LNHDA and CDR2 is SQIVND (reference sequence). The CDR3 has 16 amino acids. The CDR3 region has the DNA TGTGCCAGTGGGGTGCCGCCGAGAGACAGGACCTATTGCTACACCTTC. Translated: CASGVPPRDRTYCYTF.

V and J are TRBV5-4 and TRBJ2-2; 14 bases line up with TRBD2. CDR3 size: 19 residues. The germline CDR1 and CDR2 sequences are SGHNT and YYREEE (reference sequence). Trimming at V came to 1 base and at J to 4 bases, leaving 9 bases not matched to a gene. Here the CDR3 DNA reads TGTGCCAGCAGCTTGCGGGTGACTAGCGGGGGGGCTGGCACCGGGGAGCTGTTTTTT. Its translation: CASSLRVTSGGAGTGELFF.

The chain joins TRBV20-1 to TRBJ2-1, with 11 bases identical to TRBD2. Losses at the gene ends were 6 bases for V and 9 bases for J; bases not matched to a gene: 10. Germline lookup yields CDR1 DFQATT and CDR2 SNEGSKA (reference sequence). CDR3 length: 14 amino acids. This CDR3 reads CSAAFSGGASEQFF. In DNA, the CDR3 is TGCAGTGCCGCCTTTAGCGGGGGGGCCAGTGAGCAGTTCTTC.

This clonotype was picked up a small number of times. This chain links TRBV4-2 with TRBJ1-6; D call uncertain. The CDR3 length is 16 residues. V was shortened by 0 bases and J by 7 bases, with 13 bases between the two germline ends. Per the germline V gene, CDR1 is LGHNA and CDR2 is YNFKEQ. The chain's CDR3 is CASSQDREPGNSPLHF. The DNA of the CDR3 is TGTGCCAGCAGCCAAGACCGGGAGCCGGGCAATTCACCCCTCCACTTT.